This TCR beta chain was recorded in a study of cytomegalovirus exposure and HLA in healthy donors. The germline V gene has CDR1 SEHNR and CDR2 FQNEAQ (reference sequence). The CDR3 runs 13 residues. The V end lost 6 bases, the J end lost 4 bases, and 9 bases lay between the germline ends. 13 Jbeta primers and 60 Vbeta primers were used for the PCR. Some clones are missing from TCRdb's copy, which holds only in-frame ones; the method was immunoSEQ multiplex PCR. The sample lists roughly 54,000 clones; approximately 82% were seen once. In this sample, this clone turned up once. V gene TRBV7-9 combines with J gene TRBJ2-2, with D unresolved. The sequence was collected from a man aged 50 or older in good health and CMV-seronegative. Sequencing used PBMCs. The CDR3 spells CASSPSSTGELFF. CDR3 bases: TGTGCCAGCAGTCCTTCCTCCACCGGGGAGCTGTTTTTT.